The rows below give T cell receptor beta chains drawn from one sample of a study of T cell changes during pregnancy in multiple sclerosis. Clones were sequenced by immunoSEQ multiplex PCR, and TCRdb holds only the in-frame ones, with some missing. The table shows approximately 79,000 clones, with over 85% occurring only once. This specimen was peripheral blood, taken in the second trimester of pregnancy. These receptors all stem from a female donor in good health, enrolled as a control in a pregnancy study. Each CDR3 is given with its conserved first and last residue. The D gene is left open where the match is weak. Size is omitted from some rows. Given values are once, few, many or a class for expanded clones.

clone size: once; V gene: TRBV5-1; J gene: TRBJ2-1; D gene: TRBD2; CDR3 protein: CASSSLAGERYNEQFF; CDR3 DNA: TGCGCCAGCAGTTCCCTAGCGGGGGAACGCTACAATGAGCAGTTCTTC
clone size: .; V gene: TRBV6-5; J gene: TRBJ1-2; D gene: TRBD1; CDR3 protein: CASSPDRDYGYTF; CDR3 DNA: TGTGCCAGCAGCCCTGACAGGGACTATGGCTACACCTTC
clone size: .; V gene: TRBV7-7; J gene: TRBJ2-5; D gene: .; CDR3 protein: CASSLGGGLSETQYF; CDR3 DNA: TGTGCTAGCAGCTTAGGTGGGGGCCTCTCAGAGACCCAGTACTTC
clone size: .; V gene: TRBV30; J gene: TRBJ2-7; D gene: TRBD1; CDR3 protein: CAWSPGDRGTYEQYF; CDR3 DNA: TGTGCCTGGAGTCCAGGGGACAGGGGAACCTACGAGCAGTACTTC
clone size: .; V gene: TRBV12-5; J gene: TRBJ1-1; D gene: .; CDR3 protein: CASGLVIRWTEPGDTEAFF; CDR3 DNA: TGTGCTAGTGGTTTGGTAATAAGGTGGACCGAGCCGGGGGACACTGAAGCTTTCTTT
clone size: .; V gene: TRBV7-9; J gene: TRBJ1-2; D gene: .; CDR3 protein: CASSLAGRHAYGYTF; CDR3 DNA: TGTGCCAGCAGCTTAGCGGGGCGGCACGCCTATGGCTACACCTTC
clone size: .; V gene: TRBV7-6; J gene: TRBJ2-1; D gene: .; CDR3 protein: CASSLSPGDEQFF; CDR3 DNA: TGTGCCAGCAGCTTATCCCCAGGGGATGAGCAGTTCTTC
clone size: .; V gene: TRBV7-2; J gene: TRBJ2-1; D gene: TRBD2; CDR3 protein: CASSLSSGSYNEQFF; CDR3 DNA: TGTGCCAGCAGCTTGTCTAGCGGCTCTTACAATGAGCAGTTCTTC
clone size: medium-sized; V gene: TRBV4-1; J gene: TRBJ2-5; D gene: TRBD2; CDR3 protein: CASSLSGGAGETQYF; CDR3 DNA: TGCGCCAGCAGCCTTAGCGGGGGGGCGGGCGAGACCCAGTACTTC
clone size: .; V gene: TRBV5-5; J gene: TRBJ1-1; D gene: .; CDR3 protein: CASSLERGNTEAFF; CDR3 DNA: TGTGCCAGCAGCTTGGAACGGGGGAACACTGAAGCTTTCTTT
clone size: .; V gene: TRBV5-1; J gene: TRBJ2-7; D gene: .; CDR3 protein: CASSMSCKYF; CDR3 DNA: TGCGCCAGCAGCATGAGTTGCAAATACTTC
clone size: .; V gene: TRBV2; J gene: TRBJ1-1; D gene: TRBD1; CDR3 protein: CASRDRGQLGTEAFF; CDR3 DNA: TGTGCCAGCCGGGACAGGGGGCAGTTGGGCACTGAAGCTTTCTTT
clone size: .; V gene: TRBV7-9; J gene: TRBJ1-1; D gene: .; CDR3 protein: CASSPGYTEAFF; CDR3 DNA: TGTGCCAGCAGCCCAGGTTACACTGAAGCTTTCTTT
clone size: .; V gene: TRBV5-1; J gene: TRBJ1-1; D gene: .; CDR3 protein: CASKGNLNTEAFF; CDR3 DNA: TGCGCCAGCAAGGGGAATTTGAACACTGAAGCTTTCTTT
clone size: .; V gene: TRBV5-6; J gene: TRBJ2-1; D gene: .; CDR3 protein: CASSHTTHQNNEQFF; CDR3 DNA: TGTGCCAGCAGCCACACCACACACCAAAACAATGAGCAGTTCTTC
clone size: .; V gene: TRBV10-3; J gene: TRBJ1-2; D gene: .; CDR3 protein: CAISDLDSYGYTF; CDR3 DNA: TGTGCCATCAGTGACCTAGACAGCTATGGCTACACCTTC
clone size: .; V gene: TRBV2; J gene: TRBJ1-2; D gene: .; CDR3 protein: CASSEGELYGYTF; CDR3 DNA: TGTGCCAGCAGTGAGGGAGAGCTCTATGGCTACACCTTC
clone size: .; V gene: TRBV4-1; J gene: TRBJ1-6; D gene: TRBD1; CDR3 protein: CASSQLRTGRNSPLHF; CDR3 DNA: TGCGCCAGCAGCCAACTCCGGACAGGGCGGAATTCACCCCTCCACTTT
clone size: .; V gene: TRBV25-1; J gene: TRBJ1-1; D gene: .; CDR3 protein: CASSPQAGNTEAFF; CDR3 DNA: TGTGCCAGCAGTCCCCAAGCAGGGAACACTGAAGCTTTCTTT
clone size: .; V gene: TRBV5-4; J gene: TRBJ1-1; D gene: .; CDR3 protein: CASNSNTEAFF; CDR3 DNA: TGTGCCAGCAACTCGAACACTGAAGCTTTCTTT
clone size: .; V gene: TRBV7-9; J gene: TRBJ1-1; D gene: .; CDR3 protein: CASILLGGGSGTEAFF; CDR3 DNA: TGTGCCAGCATCCTCCTAGGGGGGGGCTCCGGCACTGAAGCTTTCTTT
clone size: .; V gene: TRBV18; J gene: TRBJ2-4; D gene: .; CDR3 protein: CASSPLAPNIQYF; CDR3 DNA: TGTGCCAGCTCACCACTAGCGCCAAACATTCAGTACTTC
clone size: .; V gene: TRBV4-3; J gene: TRBJ2-1; D gene: TRBD2; CDR3 protein: CASSQLAGSYNEQFF; CDR3 DNA: TGCGCCAGCAGCCAATTAGCGGGCTCCTACAATGAGCAGTTCTTC
clone size: .; V gene: TRBV7-2; J gene: TRBJ2-5; D gene: .; CDR3 protein: CASSLAWGSQETQYF; CDR3 DNA: TGTGCCAGCAGCTTAGCGTGGGGCAGCCAAGAGACCCAGTACTTC
clone size: once; V gene: TRBV14; J gene: TRBJ2-4; D gene: .; CDR3 protein: CASSLNLGSIQYF; CDR3 DNA: TGTGCCAGCAGCCTTAACCTTGGGAGCATTCAGTACTTC
clone size: once; V gene: TRBV6-5; J gene: TRBJ2-7; D gene: .; CDR3 protein: CASSFLRDNYEQYF; CDR3 DNA: TGTGCCAGCAGTTTCCTCCGGGACAACTACGAGCAGTACTTC
clone size: .; V gene: TRBV30; J gene: TRBJ1-6; D gene: TRBD1; CDR3 protein: CAWSVGTGTNSPLHF; CDR3 DNA: TGTGCCTGGAGTGTAGGGACAGGGACTAATTCACCCCTCCACTTT
clone size: .; V gene: TRBV14; J gene: TRBJ2-1; D gene: TRBD1; CDR3 protein: CASTPPLGQGIDEQFF; CDR3 DNA: TGTGCCAGCACCCCCCCACTAGGACAGGGGATTGATGAGCAGTTCTTC
clone size: .; V gene: TRBV9; J gene: TRBJ2-3; D gene: .; CDR3 protein: CASSEGRDTQYF; CDR3 DNA: TGTGCCAGCAGCGAGGGGCGGGATACGCAGTATTTT
clone size: .; V gene: TRBV7-3; J gene: TRBJ1-1; D gene: TRBD1; CDR3 protein: CASSSTGGVTEAFF; CDR3 DNA: TGTGCCAGCAGCTCGACAGGGGGCGTGACTGAAGCTTTCTTT
clone size: .; V gene: TRBV5-1; J gene: TRBJ2-5; D gene: TRBD1; CDR3 protein: CASGLGQGSQETQYF; CDR3 DNA: TGCGCCAGCGGCTTGGGACAGGGGTCCCAAGAGACCCAGTACTTC
clone size: .; V gene: TRBV19; J gene: TRBJ2-7; D gene: TRBD1; CDR3 protein: CASSIGWDRASYEQYF; CDR3 DNA: TGTGCCAGTAGTATCGGATGGGACAGGGCTTCCTACGAGCAGTACTTC
clone size: .; V gene: TRBV5-4; J gene: TRBJ1-2; D gene: TRBD1; CDR3 protein: CASSLGAGGSTGYTF; CDR3 DNA: TGTGCCAGCAGCCTCGGGGCAGGGGGCTCCACTGGCTACACCTTC
clone size: .; V gene: TRBV4-1; J gene: TRBJ2-3; D gene: TRBD2; CDR3 protein: CASSQDRAGGFTDTQYF; CDR3 DNA: TGCGCCAGCAGCCAAGATCGAGCGGGGGGGTTCACAGATACGCAGTATTTT
clone size: .; V gene: TRBV19; J gene: TRBJ2-1; D gene: .; CDR3 protein: CASSRQGGGTYNEQFF; CDR3 DNA: TGTGCCAGTAGTAGGCAGGGGGGTGGTACCTACAATGAGCAGTTCTTC
clone size: .; V gene: TRBV6-1; J gene: TRBJ1-2; D gene: .; CDR3 protein: CASSEGTASNYGYTF; CDR3 DNA: TGTGCCAGCAGTGAAGGGACAGCCTCTAACTATGGCTACACCTTC
clone size: .; V gene: TRBV15; J gene: TRBJ2-3; D gene: TRBD2; CDR3 protein: CATSRDASGATDTQYF; CDR3 DNA: TGTGCCACCAGCAGAGATGCTAGCGGGGCCACAGATACGCAGTATTTT
clone size: .; V gene: TRBV7-8; J gene: TRBJ1-2; D gene: .; CDR3 protein: CASSLARGTHYGYTF; CDR3 DNA: TGTGCCAGCAGCTTAGCAAGGGGGACCCACTATGGCTACACCTTC
clone size: .; V gene: TRBV6-5; J gene: TRBJ1-2; D gene: TRBD1; CDR3 protein: CASSSTGTARLYGYTF; CDR3 DNA: TGTGCCAGCAGTTCAACCGGGACAGCCCGTTTATACGGCTACACCTTC
clone size: .; V gene: TRBV27; J gene: TRBJ2-2; D gene: TRBD2; CDR3 protein: CASSQAGKTGELFF; CDR3 DNA: TGTGCCAGCAGCCAAGCGGGGAAGACCGGGGAGCTGTTTTTT
clone size: .; V gene: TRBV6-4; J gene: TRBJ2-1; D gene: TRBD2; CDR3 protein: CASSDRTSGGHNEQFF; CDR3 DNA: TGTGCCAGCAGTGATCGGACTAGCGGGGGGCACAATGAGCAGTTCTTC
clone size: .; V gene: TRBV25-1; J gene: TRBJ2-3; D gene: TRBD2; CDR3 protein: CASSPLAGGADTQYF; CDR3 DNA: TGTGCCAGCAGTCCACTAGCGGGGGGTGCAGATACGCAGTATTTT
clone size: .; V gene: TRBV6-6; J gene: TRBJ1-5; D gene: TRBD1; CDR3 protein: CASTQDRSFQPQHF; CDR3 DNA: TGTGCCAGCACCCAGGACAGGTCCTTTCAGCCCCAGCATTTT